This T cell receptor beta chain was captured by sequencing in a study of blood T cells in healthy people across ages. Study-level results: Naive T cell percentage and TCR beta diversity correlated strongly.

Notes on this clonotype: The antigen remains unidentified.

Germline assignment: CDR1 MNHEY and CDR2 SVGAGI. The CDR3 consists of 15 residues. Trimming cost V 0 bases and J 8 bases, with 16 bases left between them. It was with a sample-barcoded 5' primer and a J-beta primer mix that a second PCR of about 6 to 12 cycles was run. TCRdb fed the 5' RACE reads into MiXCR, producing one record per CDR3 protein. The repertoire holds roughly 2 million distinct CDR3 sequences, with about 50% as singletons. This sequence originates from a woman in her forties in good health. The V and J genes are TRBV6-5 and TRBJ1-2; possibly TRBD1 for D (6 bases). The sequencing sample was made of blood. CDR3 amino acids: CASSYSGDIRGGYTF. The DNA for the CDR3 is TGTGCCAGCAGTTACTCCGGGGACATCCGTGGGGGCTACACCTTC.